This T cell receptor beta chain came from a study of blood T cell repertoires in COVID-19. Overall study context: COVID-19 samples, acute and convalescent, were from the United States, Italy and Spain. Sources were T cells, B-cell-depleted T cells, or PBMCs; the material itself was cDNA or gDNA.

Authors' processing steps: Reference gene primer amplification yielded estimated nucleated cell counts. The method was immunoSEQ multiplex PCR; TCRdb's version includes in-frame clones alone and lacks a portion of them. V, J and clone size are those of that table, while D and trimming were read from the DNA. The sample has about 130,000 clones; 74% are singletons. The CDR3 is 19 residues long. Unmatched junction bases numbered 14, after V lost 0 bases and J lost 1 base. Germline assignment: CDR1 MNHNS and CDR2 SASEGT. This chain connects TRBV6-1 to TRBJ2-7, with 8 bases that match TRBD2. This sequence was found in a man aged 55-75 years with acute or convalescent COVID-19. Material for sequencing was peripheral blood. In DNA, the CDR3 is TGTGCCAGCAGTGAAGCGCTTTATGTCGGGACTAGTTCTTCCTACGAGCAGTACTTC. Protein sequence: CASSEALYVGTSSSYEQYF.